Detailed here is one T cell receptor (beta chain). Its antigen is as yet unknown. Described treatment: oral pan-JAK inhibitor, 5-10 mg twice daily. Peripheral blood, together with lesional scalp punch biopsies, was collected from alopecia areata patients. Germline CDR1 and CDR2: GTSNPN and SVGIG (reference sequence). CDR3 length equals 15 residues. V gave up 1 base and J gave up 0 bases; unmatched junction bases: 2. These data originate in a study of CD8+ T cells in alopecia areata. Study-level information: At a dose of 5 to 10 mg twice daily, oral tofacitinib was given to treated patients.

Isolated RNA was reverse transcribed into cDNA used as the sequencing template. Method: immunoSEQ multiplex PCR; TCRdb's copy keeps in-frame clones and lacks some. The top ten hold about 13% of the sample, which has about 140,000 clones, approximately 86% seen once. Study-level points and caveats: Scalp clonality decreased significantly with tofacitinib, and so did expanded CD8+ clones among the top 100. Lesional scalp, especially alopecia totalis/universalis, showed higher clonality than normal scalp.

The chain uses TRBV30 and TRBJ1-3; 8 nucleotides line up with TRBD1. The sequencing here drew on CD8+ T cells sorted from blood, taken at week 4, from a patient treated with tofacitinib. This TCR was sampled from a human donor with alopecia areata. This chain's CDR3 is CAWSDTGGSGNTIYF. CDR3 DNA: TGTGCCTGGAGTGATACAGGGGGCTCTGGAAACACCATATATTTT.